These T cell receptor beta chains were read from a single sample in a study of shared clonotypes between healthy human individuals. Only in-frame clones appear in the TCRdb table, and some are missing; sequencing was by immunoSEQ multiplex PCR. The sample lists roughly 2.4 million clones; around 95% were seen once. The sequenced material came from naive CD4+ T cells sorted from blood. Receptor source: a man aged 18 to 35 in good health. Both conserved end residues are part of each CDR3. The D gene is left open where the match is weak. Not every row has a clone size; where given, it reads once, few, many or a size class.

d_call	clone_size	v_call	j_call	cdr3_length	cdr3_nt	cdr3_aa
TRBD2	NA	TRBV5-1	TRBJ2-5	16	TGCGCCAGCAGCTTGGCTAGCGGCAAAGGACAAGAGACCCAGTACTTC	CASSLASGKGQETQYF
TRBD2	NA	TRBV6-6	TRBJ2-3	16	TGTGCCAGCAGTGGACTAGCGGGAGGCTTCACAGATACGCAGTATTTT	CASSGLAGGFTDTQYF
TRBD2	NA	TRBV2	TRBJ2-7	13	TGTGCCAGCAGGGGGGAACTAGCGGAAAGGCAGTACTTC	CASRGELAERQYF
NA	once	TRBV9	TRBJ2-2	17	TGTGCCAGCAGCGTAACAGACGGCCACGCGAACACCGGGGAGCTGTTTTTT	CASSVTDGHANTGELFF
NA	NA	TRBV10-2	TRBJ2-2	13	TGCGCCAGCATTACCCATTACACCGGGGAGCTGTTTTTT	CASITHYTGELFF
TRBD2	NA	TRBV6-6	TRBJ2-3	15	TGTGCCAGCAGCCGAGCGGGGGGATCCCTGGATACGCAGTATTTT	CASSRAGGSLDTQYF
TRBD2	NA	TRBV12-5	TRBJ2-3	12	TGTGCTAGTGGTCCGGGAGGGCTGGCGCAGTATTTT	CASGPGGLAQYF
TRBD2	NA	TRBV10-1	TRBJ2-2	16	TGCGCCAGCAGTAACTCGACTAGCGGGGGATACGGGGAGCTGTTTTTT	CASSNSTSGGYGELFF
NA	NA	TRBV7-2	TRBJ1-5	14	TGTGCCAGCAGCATGACAGTGAGCAATCAGCCCCAGCATTTT	CASSMTVSNQPQHF
TRBD1	NA	TRBV18	TRBJ2-7	15	TGTGCCAGCTCAACTGGGACAGGGGGCTTATGGGAGCAGTACTTC	CASSTGTGGLWEQYF
NA	NA	TRBV6-1	TRBJ1-5	15	TGTGCCAGCAGTGACATGACACTCAGCAATCAGCCCCAGCATTTT	CASSDMTLSNQPQHF
TRBD1	once	TRBV18	TRBJ1-1	14	TGTGCCAGCTCACCCAGACAGGGAGCAGCTGAAGCTTTCTTT	CASSPRQGAAEAFF
TRBD2	NA	TRBV5-1	TRBJ2-7	14	TGCGCCAGCAGCTTGCGGACTAGCAACGACGAGCAGTACTTC	CASSLRTSNDEQYF
NA	NA	TRBV11-2	TRBJ1-5	13	TGTGCCAGCAGCCAACAACAGCACCAGCCCCAGCATTTT	CASSQQQHQPQHF
NA	NA	TRBV19	TRBJ2-5	14	TGTGCCAGTAGTACTTCCTTCCTCCAAGAGACCCAGTACTTC	CASSTSFLQETQYF
NA	once	TRBV4-1	TRBJ1-3	15	TGCGCCAGCAGCCAAGATTACAGGGTTGGAAACACCATATATTTT	CASSQDYRVGNTIYF
NA	NA	TRBV9	TRBJ1-2	14	TGTGCCAGCAGCGTAAGGGCAGACTACTATGGCTACACCTTC	CASSVRADYYGYTF
NA	NA	TRBV21-1	TRBJ2-5	17	TGTGCCAGCAGCAAAAAACAGGGGCAGGCCGACGAACCCTCCCAGTACTTC	CASSKKQGQADEPSQYF
NA	NA	TRBV18	TRBJ2-2	17	TGTGCCAGCTCCTCCTCCTGGGGGACCCCGAACACCGGGGAGCTGTTTTTT	CASSSSWGTPNTGELFF
NA	NA	TRBV5-1	TRBJ2-7	14	TGCGCCAGCAGCTTGAGCGCACACACCTACGAGCAGTACTTC	CASSLSAHTYEQYF
NA	NA	TRBV29-1	TRBJ1-2	12	TGCAGCGTTTCTGGACGGGGATATGGCTACACCTTC	CSVSGRGYGYTF
TRBD1	once	TRBV10-2	TRBJ2-1	14	TGCGCCAGCATTCCGGACAGGGGACGCAATGAGCAGTTCTTC	CASIPDRGRNEQFF
NA	NA	TRBV7-6	TRBJ2-2	13	TGTGCCAGCAGCGCGCGCACAGGCGGGGAGCTGTTTTTT	CASSARTGGELFF
TRBD1	NA	TRBV6-5	TRBJ2-7	14	TGTGCCAGCAGTTATCGGGACAGGGGCCACGGGCAGTACTTC	CASSYRDRGHGQYF
NA	NA	TRBV9	TRBJ2-5	14	TGTGCCAGCAGCGTACAAGCGGACCGGGAGACCCAGTACTTC	CASSVQADRETQYF
TRBD1	NA	TRBV2	TRBJ2-7	13	TGTGCCACCTCCATGGACAGGAACTACGAGCAGTACTTC	CATSMDRNYEQYF
NA	NA	TRBV6-1	TRBJ1-6	15	TGTGCCAGCAACACTCCGGGGAGGGGGACGTCACCCCTCCACTTT	CASNTPGRGTSPLHF
TRBD2	NA	TRBV7-2	TRBJ2-7	15	TGTGCCAGCAGCCTGACTAGCGGGAGTTCCTACGAGCAGTACTTC	CASSLTSGSSYEQYF
NA	NA	TRBV4-1	TRBJ1-6	17	TGCGCCAGCAGCCAAGATCGTGGCAGTATCTATAATTCACCCCTCCACTTT	CASSQDRGSIYNSPLHF
NA	NA	TRBV5-1	TRBJ2-1	12	TGCGCCAGCAGCTTTATGGGGGATGAGCAGTTCTTC	CASSFMGDEQFF
NA	NA	TRBV6-5	TRBJ1-1	14	TGTGCCAGCAGTTACTTGAGGGGTAGTGTTGAAGCTTTCTTT	CASSYLRGSVEAFF
TRBD1	NA	TRBV4-1	TRBJ1-4	17	TGCGCCAGCAGTCGCTCTCCGCCCGGGACAGTTGGTGAAAAACTGTTTTTT	CASSRSPPGTVGEKLFF
TRBD1	NA	TRBV9	TRBJ1-4	15	TGTGCCAGCAGCGTATGGGACAGTCCTAATGAAAAACTGTTTTTT	CASSVWDSPNEKLFF
NA	NA	TRBV7-9	TRBJ1-2	16	TGTGCCAGCAGCTCCTCCAGATCCGGCGGGGACTATGGCTACACCTTC	CASSSSRSGGDYGYTF
TRBD1	NA	TRBV11-2	TRBJ2-7	17	TGTGCCAGCAGCTCATATAAAGGCCGGGACAGGGTCTACGAGCAGTACTTC	CASSSYKGRDRVYEQYF
TRBD1	NA	TRBV30	TRBJ1-6	13	TGTGCCTGGTTCGGAGGGGGCAGTTCACCCCTCCACTTT	CAWFGGGSSPLHF
NA	NA	TRBV28	TRBJ1-1	12	TGTGCCAGCAGGGGGCAGGTCACTGAAGCTTTCTTT	CASRGQVTEAFF
NA	NA	TRBV30	TRBJ2-5	12	TGTGCCTGGAGATGGGGACAAGGGACCCAGTACTTC	CAWRWGQGTQYF
NA	NA	TRBV28	TRBJ1-3	14	TGTGCCAGCAAAGACAGCCTCTCTGGAAACACCATATATTTT	CASKDSLSGNTIYF
NA	NA	TRBV7-2	TRBJ1-4	13	TGTGCCAGCAGCTTGGGATGGGGAGAAAAACTGTTTTTT	CASSLGWGEKLFF
NA	once	TRBV10-3	TRBJ2-2	12	TGTGCCATCAGTCCCAGCACCGGGGAGCTGTTTTTT	CAISPSTGELFF
NA	NA	TRBV28	TRBJ1-3	14	TGTGCCAGCAGTTCCGTAGGGCCAAGGAACACCATATATTTT	CASSSVGPRNTIYF
TRBD1	NA	TRBV10-3	TRBJ1-2	16	TGTGCCATCAGTGATATCCAGACAGGGGGCCCCTACGGCTACACCTTC	CAISDIQTGGPYGYTF
NA	NA	TRBV18	TRBJ1-1	12	TGTGCCAGCTCAAGGGACCGCACTGAAGCTTTCTTT	CASSRDRTEAFF
NA	NA	TRBV6-6	TRBJ1-4	12	TGTGCCAGCAGGTTAAAGGGAGGGAAACTGTTTTTT	CASRLKGGKLFF
TRBD2	once	TRBV4-3	TRBJ2-5	20	TGCGCCAGCAGCCAAAAGGGGCTAACTAGCGGGAGGGCCCTTCAAGAGACCCAGTACTTC	CASSQKGLTSGRALQETQYF
NA	NA	TRBV27	TRBJ2-2	13	TGTGCCAGCAGTTTCCGGGACGCCGGGGAGCTGTTTTTT	CASSFRDAGELFF
NA	once	TRBV4-3	TRBJ2-1	12	TGCGCCAGCAGCGGGCTGCACAATGAGCAGTTCTTC	CASSGLHNEQFF
TRBD1	once	TRBV30	TRBJ1-4	13	TGTGCCTGGAGCAGGGGGCTCAATGAAAAACTGTTTTTT	CAWSRGLNEKLFF